This T cell receptor beta chain was captured by sequencing in a study of blood T cell repertoires in COVID-19. Only in-frame clones appear in the TCRdb table, and some are missing; sequencing was by immunoSEQ multiplex PCR. This sample has roughly 200,000 clones, with 75% to 90% found just once. Germline assignment: CDR1 SGHRS and CDR2 YFSETQ. This CDR3 has 13 residues. Trimming at V came to 6 bases and at J to 9 bases, leaving 9 bases not matched to a gene. This clonotype was obtained from a man aged 35 to 55 who had recovered from COVID-19. The genes are TRBV5-1 and TRBJ2-1; TRBD1 matches at 7 bases. The sequenced sample was PBMCs or T cells enriched from blood (not recorded which). The CDR3: CASKIGSGGEQFF. CDR3 bases: TGCGCCAGCAAGATTGGTTCAGGGGGTGAGCAGTTCTTC.